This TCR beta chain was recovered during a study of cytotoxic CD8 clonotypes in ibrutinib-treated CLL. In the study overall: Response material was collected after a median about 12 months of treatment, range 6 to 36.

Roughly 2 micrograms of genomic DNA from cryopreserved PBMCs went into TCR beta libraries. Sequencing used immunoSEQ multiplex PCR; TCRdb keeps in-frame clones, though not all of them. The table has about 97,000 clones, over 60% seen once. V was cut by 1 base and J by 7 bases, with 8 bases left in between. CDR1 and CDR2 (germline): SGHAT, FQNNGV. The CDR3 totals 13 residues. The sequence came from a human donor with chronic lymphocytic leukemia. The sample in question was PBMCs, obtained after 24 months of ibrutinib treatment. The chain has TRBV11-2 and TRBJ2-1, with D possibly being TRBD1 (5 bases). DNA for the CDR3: TGTGCCAGCAGCTTAGGCAGGGTGAATGAGCAGTTCTTC. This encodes CASSLGRVNEQFF.